The sequence of this TCR beta chain was determined in a study of siplizumab effects on memory and regulatory T cells. The CDR3 spans 14 residues. V gave up 4 bases and J gave up 2 bases; unmatched junction bases: 4. Per the germline V gene, CDR1 is SGHRS and CDR2 is YFSETQ. The assay covered some 100,000 TCR templates per sample. Clones were sequenced by immunoSEQ multiplex PCR, and TCRdb holds only the in-frame ones, with some missing. The sample has some 100,000 clones; around 97% are singletons. J is TRBJ2-7 and V is TRBV5-1, with TRBD2 matching over 9 bases. This receptor was identified in a human donor in good health. Sequenced material: naive CD4+ T cells sorted from blood. In DNA form, the CDR3 reads TGCGCCAGCAGCCGGGAGCGGGGGGCCTACGAGCAGTACTTC. Its protein product is CASSRERGAYEQYF.